This passage covers 30 T cell receptor beta chains from one sample sequenced in a study of T cells in Graves' hyperthyroidism and ophthalmopathy (dated by TCRdb to the late 2010s). Libraries were prepared through multiplex PCR. The run used an Illumina HiSeq 2000. Amplification of TCR beta CDR3 regions was carried out from RNA transcripts. The first round of RT-PCR for the TCR CDR3 was performed with the HTBI primer set and the Qiagen OneStep RT-PCR kit. The raw public data were reprocessed by TCRdb itself: fastp quality trimming at Q25, MiXCR clonotype calling, in-frame beta chains only. Duplicate CDR3 protein sequences are folded into a single record with the most common DNA and genes. The sample table contains a few hundred thousand distinct CDR3 sequences; only one count was recorded for around 45% of them. The top ten hold approximately 7.5% of the sample. The specimen was peripheral blood or thyroid tissue (not recorded which). The receptor source for this set is a woman aged 18-35 years with Graves' hyperthyroidism.

This clonotype was recorded many times. The chain uses TRBV24-1 and TRBJ1-1, with D tentatively TRBD1 (5 bases). This CDR3 has 12 amino acids. V lost 3 bases, J lost 5 bases, and 6 bases lay in between. Germline V gene sequence: CDR1 KGHDR, CDR2 SFDVKD. The DNA for the CDR3 is TGTGCCACCAGTGATGGGGGGACTGAAGCTTTCTTT. This codes for CATSDGGTEAFF.

This chain uses TRBV29-1 with TRBJ1-2, with D possibly matching TRBD1 (6 bases). The CDR3 covers 12 residues. V was trimmed by 5 bases and J by 8 bases, leaving 15 bases between them. CDR1 is SQVTM, CDR2 ANQGSEA, per germline. The CDR3 loop reads CSVRAGAGGYTF. Written as DNA, the CDR3 is TGCAGCGTTAGGGCAGGGGCGGGCGGCTACACCTTC.

The rearrangement uses TRBV5-4 and TRBJ1-2; TRBD1 is a possible D gene (5 bases). V lost 5 bases and J 9 bases, leaving 11 bases between the germline ends. The CDR3 totals 11 residues. The germline V gene encodes CDR1 SGHNT and CDR2 YYREEE (reference sequence). CDR3 protein: CASSLGARYTF. The DNA for the CDR3 is TGTGCCAGCAGTCTTGGGGCTCGCTACACCTTC. Full variable domain (outside the CDR3, taken from reference TRBV5-4 and TRBJ1-2): ETGVTQSPTHLIKTRGQQVTLRCSSQSGHNTVSWYQQALGQGPQFIFQYYREEENGRGNFPPRFSGLQFPNYSSELNVNALELDDSALYLCASSLGARYTFGSGTRLTVV.

Concerning this clonotype itself: This may stem from a read error, because a much larger clone lies one nucleotide away. The chain carries TRBV11-2 and TRBJ2-7, with D unclear. Germline loops: CDR1 SGHAT, CDR2 FQNNGV. The CDR3 has 12 residues. V was clipped by 5 bases and J by 5 bases, with 10 bases between them. The CDR3 spells CASSTHLDEQYF. For the CDR3, the DNA is TGTGCCAGCAGCACCCATCTTGACGAGCAGTACTTC.

This clonotype is a singleton in its sample. The chain links TRBV2 to TRBJ2-5; 12 nucleotides match TRBD2. Gene TRBJ2-1 matches the end of the DNA better, so the J call may be wrong. Germline V gene data show CDR1 as SNHLY and CDR2 as FYNNEI. The CDR3 covers 15 residues. In nucleotides, the CDR3 is TGTGCCAGCAGTCAGACTAGCGGGAGTTCGTATGAGCAGTTCTTC. This sequence encodes CASSQTSGSSYEQFF.

A few counts support this clonotype. The chain is built from TRBV7-2 and TRBJ2-7; 11 nucleotides agree with TRBD2. Trimming at V came to 5 bases and at J to 2 bases, leaving 11 bases not matched to a gene. This CDR3 has 17 amino acids. The germline V gene encodes CDR1 SGHTA and CDR2 FQGNSA. The CDR3 DNA sequence: TGTGCCAGCAGCCAAGATTGGGGACTAGCGGTTACCTACGAGCAGTACTTC. The encoded protein is CASSQDWGLAVTYEQYF.

This rearrangement joins TRBV2 to TRBJ2-5; 7 nucleotides match TRBD1. Germline CDR1 reads SNHLY; CDR2 reads FYNNEI. Unmatched junction bases numbered 23, after V lost 8 bases and J lost 5 bases. The CDR3 runs to 18 residues. CDR3 region: CASGQWDPTGYTGETQYF. The DNA for the CDR3 is TGTGCCAGCGGCCAGTGGGACCCGACAGGGTATACGGGCGAGACCCAGTACTTC.

This clonotype was counted between two and nine times. The chain links TRBV11-1 to TRBJ2-7, with D unresolved. CDR3 length equals 16 residues. Trimming stripped 3 bases from V and 0 bases from J, with 15 bases between. CDR1 is SGHAT, CDR2 FQDESV, per germline (reference sequence). In nucleotides, the CDR3 is TGTGCCAGCAGCTTCGCCGGGCGGAAGAGCTCCTACGAGCAGTACTTC. This sequence encodes CASSFAGRKSSYEQYF. Variable domain in full (rest from reference TRBV11-1 and TRBJ2-7): EAEVAQSPRYKITEKSQAVAFWCDPISGHATLYWYRQILGQGPELLVQFQDESVVDDSQLPKDRFSAERLKGVDSTLKIQPAELGDSAMYLCASSFAGRKSSYEQYFGPGTRLTVT.

This clonotype was seen ten or more times. The chain links TRBV4-1 to TRBJ1-2; TRBD1 might be the D (6 bases). The germline gives CDR1 MGHRA, CDR2 YSYEKL. V was clipped by 4 bases and J by 5 bases, with 23 bases between them. The CDR3 consists of 17 residues. Here the CDR3 reads CASSRPGTQREGYGYTF. As DNA, the CDR3 is TGCGCCAGCAGCCGCCCCGGGACACAAAGGGAGGGGTATGGCTACACCTTC.

This clonotype was seen at least ten times. The V gene is TRBV5-1, the J gene TRBJ1-1, with D tentatively TRBD1 (6 bases). The CDR3 extends over 14 amino acids. The V and J ends lost 7 bases and 3 bases respectively, with 16 bases between them. The germline V gene has CDR1 SGHRS and CDR2 YFSETQ. CDR3 bases: TGCGCCAGCTCAGTCGGGACAACTTACACTGAAGCTTTCTTT. This sequence encodes CASSVGTTYTEAFF.

The chain has TRBV29-1 and TRBJ2-7, with a possible D match to TRBD2 (5 bases). The germline V and J ends were trimmed by 8 bases and 0 bases, with 23 bases remaining between them. The length of the CDR3 is 16 residues. Germline assignment: CDR1 SQVTM and CDR2 ANQGSEA. CDR3 in amino acids: CSPPSRLRQSSYEQYF. CDR3 nucleotides: TGCAGCCCTCCCAGTAGACTAAGACAAAGCTCCTACGAGCAGTACTTC.

V usage is TRBV24-1 and J usage is TRBJ1-5, with 11 bases fitting TRBD1. The CDR3 is made up of 14 amino acids. The trim removed 5 bases at V and 13 bases at J, leaving 9 bases unmatched. CDR1 is KGHDR, CDR2 SFDVKD, per germline. Written as DNA, the CDR3 is TGTGCCACCAGTGTCGGACAGGGGGCGGAAACACAGCATTTT. Encoded protein: CATSVGQGAETQHF.

J is TRBJ1-2 and V is TRBV12-3 or TRBV12-4; D unresolved. This CDR3 is 14 amino acids long. V was trimmed by 5 bases and J by 7 bases, leaving 17 bases between them. CDR3 region: CASSANARGPGYTF. The DNA of the CDR3 is TGTGCCAGCAGTGCTAATGCGCGAGGACCTGGCTACACCTTC.

About this clonotype itself: One junction end disagrees with the germline gene, perhaps due to a read error. The rearrangement links TRBV2 to TRBJ2-7, with D possibly TRBD2 on 6 matching bases. The CDR3 sequence is 15 residues long. Per germline, CDR1 SNHLY and CDR2 FYNNEI. The CDR3 here is CASSEEAGSSYKQYF. For the CDR3, the DNA is TGTGCCAGCAGTGAAGAGGCGGGGAGCTCCTACAAGCAGTACTTC.

The chain recombines TRBV29-1 with TRBJ1-1, with TRBD1 matching over 7 bases. Germline loops: CDR1 SQVTM, CDR2 ANQGSEA. The CDR3 spans 16 residues. The V gene end was trimmed by 7 bases and the J gene end by 0 bases; junction bases not matched to a gene: 14. Written as DNA, the CDR3 is TGCAGCGCGGAGGGATCGACAGGGACCATGAACACTGAAGCTTTCTTT. It is translated as CSAEGSTGTMNTEAFF. Filled out from reference TRBV29-1 and TRBJ1-1, the complete variable domain reads SAVISQKPSRDICQRGTSLTIQCQVDSQVTMMFWYRQQPGQSLTLIATANQGSEATYESGFVIDKFPISRPNLTFSTLTVSNMSPEDSSIYLCSAEGSTGTMNTEAFFGQGTRLTVV.

This rearrangement joins TRBV18 to TRBJ1-5; perhaps TRBD1 as D (5 bases). Germline CDR1 KGHSH, CDR2 LQKENI. The CDR3 has 14 residues. Trimming took off 3 bases at V and 3 bases at J, with 9 bases between the two ends. CDR3 bases: TGTGCCAGCTCACCGGGGCTCATCAATCAGCCCCAGCATTTT. Translation: CASSPGLINQPQHF.

This clonotype was counted at least ten times. V usage is TRBV4-1 and J usage is TRBJ1-4, with D unresolved. Germline V lookup: CDR1 MGHRA, CDR2 YSYEKL. The germline V and J ends were trimmed by 3 bases and 7 bases, with 6 bases remaining between them. CDR3 length: 12 residues. In DNA form, the CDR3 reads TGCGCCAGCAGCCAGATCTTTGAAAAACTGTTTTTT. It codes for CASSQIFEKLFF.

The rearrangement links TRBV6-5 to TRBJ2-7, with D hard to call. Germline V CDR1 and CDR2: MNHEY, SVGAGI. This CDR3 is 14 amino acids long. With 4 bases removed from V and 0 bases from J, the gap between germline ends came to 10 bases. CDR3 bases: TGTGCCAGCAGTTCCCCCCAAGCCTCCTACGAGCAGTACTTC. Amino acid sequence: CASSSPQASYEQYF.

This clonotype was detected many times. The chain uses TRBV29-1 and TRBJ1-5; D not certain. Per germline, CDR1 SQVTM and CDR2 ANQGSEA. The CDR3 has 13 amino acids. V shed 5 bases and J shed 4 bases, with 12 bases lying between them. CDR3 DNA sequence: TGCAGCGTTATCTCTCGTGGTAATCAGCCCCAGCATTTT. Translated, it gives CSVISRGNQPQHF.

This clonotype showed up just a few times. The chain combines TRBV29-1 with TRBJ1-2, with TRBD1 matching 7 bases. V shed 5 bases, J shed 4 bases, and the junction held 7 bases outside the gene matches. In germline, CDR1 is SQVTM, CDR2 ANQGSEA. This CDR3 has 13 amino acids. Here the CDR3 DNA reads TGCAGCGTTAGGGCAGGGGGTAGCTATGGCTACACCTTC. It yields the protein CSVRAGGSYGYTF.

The chain is built from TRBV6-2 or TRBV6-3 and TRBJ2-3; D gene unclear. Trimming cost V 5 bases and J 2 bases, with 14 bases left between them. The germline V gene encodes CDR1 MNHEY and CDR2 SVGEGT. This CDR3 spans 15 amino acids. The CDR3 nucleotides read TGTGCCAGCAGTGATTTGACTCGTTACACAGATACGCAGTATTTT. Its protein product is CASSDLTRYTDTQYF.

This clonotype has a count of ten or more. The chain uses TRBV12-3 or TRBV12-4 and TRBJ1-1, with 8 bases that match TRBD1. This CDR3 region has 13 residues. V gave up 7 bases and J gave up 3 bases; unmatched junction bases: 4. The CDR3 region has the DNA TGTGCCAGCACTTCGGACAGGGACACTGAAGCTTTCTTT. It specifies CASTSDRDTEAFF.

This rearrangement joins TRBV19 to TRBJ1-5, with D uncertain. The CDR3 has 13 residues. V lost 5 bases and J 11 bases, leaving 16 bases between the germline ends. Per germline, CDR1 LNHDA and CDR2 SQIVND (reference sequence). CDR3: CASSGQHQETQHF. For the CDR3, the DNA is TGTGCCAGTAGTGGCCAGCACCAAGAGACCCAGCATTTT.

There are many counts of this clonotype. The chain has TRBV29-1 and TRBJ2-7; D unclear. This CDR3 has 12 residues. Trimming took 1 base from V and 7 from J, leaving 11 bases between them. Per germline, CDR1 SQVTM and CDR2 ANQGSEA. CDR3: CSVEVESWEQYF. The DNA of the CDR3 is TGCAGCGTTGAAGTAGAGTCGTGGGAGCAGTACTTC.

This clonotype turned up a few times. V is TRBV27 and J is TRBJ2-7; TRBD1 agrees at 9 bases. CDR1 and CDR2 (germline): MNHEY, SMNVEV (reference sequence). CDR3 size: 13 residues. V dropped 9 bases and J dropped 5; count of bases not matched to a gene: 8. CDR3: CASLRTGGHEQYF. As DNA, the CDR3 is TGTGCCAGTCTTCGTACAGGGGGCCACGAGCAGTACTTC.

Ten or more counts support this clonotype. The DNA for the CDR3 is TGTGCCAGCAGAAACAGGGAAACAGCTTTCTTT. It encodes CASRNRETAFF. The rearrangement joins TRBV6-5 to TRBJ1-1, with D perhaps matching TRBD1 (6 bases). Germline CDR1 is MNHEY and CDR2 is SVGAGI. This CDR3 is built from 11 residues. V lost 6 bases, J lost 10 bases, and 12 bases lay in between.

V and J are TRBV20-1 and TRBJ1-1; D ambiguous. CDR1 and CDR2 (germline): DFQATT, SNEGSKA (reference sequence). This CDR3 contains 13 residues. V was trimmed by 4 bases and J by 1 base, leaving 10 bases between them. CDR3: CSAIPTENTEAFF. The CDR3 coding sequence is TGCAGTGCTATCCCGACGGAGAACACTGAAGCTTTCTTT.

On this clonotype: A junction boundary mismatches the germline segment, possibly from a read error. The chain carries TRBV7-9 and TRBJ2-7, with 8 bases identical to TRBD2. The CDR3 extends over 14 amino acids. Germline CDR1 SEHNR, CDR2 FQNEAQ (reference sequence). As DNA, the CDR3 is TGTGCCGGCAGCTTAGCGGGACCCTTCGGCGAGCAGTACTTC. Encoded protein: CAGSLAGPFGEQYF.

Note on this clonotype: The conserved final phenylalanine or tryptophan is absent from the CDR3, which likely points to a read error. No DNA is shown, since the ends of the CDR3 on it are uncertain; the CDR3 is the one TCRdb lists. The V call is TRBV24-1, the J call TRBJ2-5; the DNA was not compared with TRBD2, the D call given in the table. Per the germline V gene, CDR1 is KGHDR and CDR2 is SFDVKD. 8 amino acids form the CDR3, both terminal residues included. The CDR3 protein is CATSDSGS.

The CDR3 DNA reads as TGTGCCAGCAGCGCACAGGGTACTAATGAAAAACTGTACTTC. It yields the protein CASSAQGTNEKLYF. The chain uses TRBV9 and TRBJ2-5; tentative D call: TRBD1 (6 bases). V lost 3 bases, J lost 13 bases, and 22 bases lay in between. This CDR3 spans 14 amino acids. Germline V gene data show CDR1 as SGDLS and CDR2 as YYNGEE.